These 14 T cell receptor beta chains were sequenced from one sample in a study of T cells in Graves' hyperthyroidism and ophthalmopathy. The TCR beta CDR3 regions underwent amplification using RNA transcripts as the source. Using the HTBI primer set, a first-round RT-PCR was run on the TCR CDR3. TCRdb re-called the multiplex PCR reads with MiXCR, one entry per CDR3 protein. The profile shows 500,000 to 600,000 distinct CDR3 sequences, around 46% of them singletons. The specimen was peripheral blood or thyroid tissue (not recorded which). The receptors stem from a woman in her late teens or twenties with Graves' hyperthyroidism.

The V call is TRBV4-2, the J call TRBJ1-1; a weak D match, TRBD1 (5 bases). V was pared by 4 bases and J by 0 bases, with 12 bases between. The V gene's germline CDR1 is LGHNA and CDR2 YNFKEQ. The CDR3 is 15 residues long. The CDR3 region is CASSRGLPMNTEAFF. The CDR3 DNA reads as TGTGCCAGCAGCCGGGGACTGCCCATGAACACTGAAGCTTTCTTT.

V and J are TRBV27 and TRBJ1-2, with 7 bases that match TRBD1. Germline V gene sequence: CDR1 MNHEY, CDR2 SMNVEV (reference sequence). The ends lost 5 bases at V and 1 base at J; junction bases unmatched: 10. This CDR3 spans 16 amino acids. The CDR3 nucleotides are TGTGCCAGCAGTCGAAGGGGGACAGCCATTAACTATGGCTACACCTTC. Its translation is CASSRRGTAINYGYTF.

V gene TRBV7-6 combines with J gene TRBJ1-2; 7 nucleotides line up with TRBD1. V shed 3 bases, J shed 6 bases, and the junction held 4 bases outside the gene matches. Germline V lookup: CDR1 SGHVS, CDR2 FNYEAQ. The CDR3 is 13 amino acids. The CDR3 coding sequence is TGTGCCAGCAGCTTGGTAGGGACAGATGGCTACACCTTC. Protein: CASSLVGTDGYTF.

This clonotype was counted many times. The chain joins TRBV5-1 to TRBJ1-1, with D tentatively TRBD1 (5 bases). The V end lost 5 bases, the J end lost 0 bases, and 14 bases lay between the germline ends. The germline V gene encodes CDR1 SGHRS and CDR2 YFSETQ. CDR3 length equals 15 residues. The CDR3 DNA reads TGCGCCAGCAGTTTTGACACGGGGCTGAACACTGAAGCTTTCTTT. This encodes CASSFDTGLNTEAFF.

This clonotype was detected many times. The chain uses TRBV12-3 or TRBV12-4 and TRBJ2-2, with 7 bases that match TRBD1. This CDR3 comprises 14 residues. V lost 4 bases and J lost 4; bases outside the gene matches: 3. In nucleotides, the CDR3 is TGTGCCAGCAGTTACCGGGACAGCACCGGGGAGCTGTTTTTT. Its protein product is CASSYRDSTGELFF.

Comment on this clonotype: This may come from a read error, since a much larger clone is one base off. This sequence joins TRBV25-1 and TRBJ2-7; weak D call: TRBD1 (7 bases). The better agreement between TRBJ2-1 and the DNA end casts doubt on the J call. The germline CDR1 and CDR2 sequences are MGHDK and SYGVNS. This CDR3 is 14 amino acids long. CDR3 nucleotides: TGTGCCATCACCAAGGCCCAGGGGGGCTACGAGCAGTTCTTC. Protein: CAITKAQGGYEQFF.

The chain recombines TRBV2 with TRBJ2-2, with D unclear. The CDR3 covers 12 residues. The germline CDR1 and CDR2 sequences are SNHLY and FYNNEI. V shed 9 bases and J shed 8 bases, with 13 bases lying between them. The CDR3 loop reads CARKGKQGELFF. The CDR3 DNA sequence: TGTGCCAGGAAAGGCAAACAGGGGGAGCTGTTTTTT.

In this sample, this clonotype turned up many times. V usage is TRBV2 and J usage is TRBJ1-6; D might be TRBD1 (5 bases). The germline CDR1 and CDR2 sequences are SNHLY and FYNNEI. The ends were cut back, 2 bases at V and 9 bases at J, with 14 bases in the middle. This CDR3 has 15 residues. The CDR3: CASSESAWGSSPLHF. CDR3 DNA: TGTGCCAGCAGTGAAAGCGCATGGGGGAGTTCACCCCTCCACTTT.

The table lists this clonotype with many counts. This sequence joins TRBV7-9 and TRBJ1-3; no reliable D call. The CDR3 has 11 residues. Between the trimmed V and J ends, which lost 7 bases and 4 bases, there was a span of 5 bases. Germline CDR1 and CDR2: SEHNR and FQNEAQ (reference sequence). The CDR3 is CASNPGNTIYF. CDR3 nucleotides: TGTGCCAGCAACCCCGGAAACACCATATATTTT.

V gene TRBV6-4 combines with J gene TRBJ2-2, with D tentatively TRBD2 (5 bases). The CDR3 extends over 15 amino acids. Germline-derived CDR1 and CDR2 are MRHNA and SNTAGT. Between the trimmed V and J ends, which lost 3 bases and 6 bases, there was a span of 14 bases. The CDR3 region is CASSESTGESGELFF. CDR3 sequence (DNA): TGTGCCAGCAGTGAAAGCACCGGGGAGTCCGGGGAGCTGTTTTTT.

The chain combines TRBV19 with TRBJ1-2; the match to TRBD1 covers 10 bases. Germline V lookup: CDR1 LNHDA, CDR2 SQIVND (reference sequence). CDR3 size: 14 residues. V shed 5 bases, J shed 4 bases, and the junction held 4 bases outside the gene matches. For the CDR3, the DNA is TGTGCCAGTAGTGTTGACAGGGGGCGCTATGGCTACACCTTC. Its translation: CASSVDRGRYGYTF.

Ten or more counts support this clonotype. The chain uses TRBV12-3 or TRBV12-4 and TRBJ2-7, with 11 nucleotides matching TRBD2. With 2 bases clipped from V and 7 bases from J, the junction kept 4 bases outside the gene matches. This CDR3 has 14 residues. CDR3: CASSLTSGSGEQYF. Here the CDR3 DNA reads TGTGCCAGCAGTTTAACTAGCGGGAGTGGTGAGCAGTACTTC.

The genes are TRBV19 and TRBJ2-1; 10 bases are shared with TRBD2. V was clipped by 7 bases and J by 0 bases; unmatched bases: 9. CDR1 LNHDA and CDR2 SQIVND come from the germline V gene (reference sequence). This CDR3 spans 17 amino acids. CDR3 region: CASKAGTSVSSYNEQFF. CDR3 in DNA: TGTGCCAGTAAAGCCGGGACTAGCGTTAGCTCCTACAATGAGCAGTTCTTC.

This clonotype was recorded many times. The chain uses TRBV7-3 and TRBJ1-2; D call uncertain. The V end was cut by 0 bases, the J end by 6 bases, with 8 bases between. The germline V gene has CDR1 SGHTA and CDR2 FQGTGA. This CDR3 is 13 amino acids long. CDR3 sequence reads: CASSLTPQDGYTF. The CDR3 DNA sequence: TGTGCCAGCAGCTTAACGCCTCAGGATGGCTACACCTTC.